This is a list of T cell receptor beta chains from one sample in a study of blood T cell repertoires in COVID-19. This table comes from immunoSEQ multiplex PCR, and its TCRdb copy is limited to in-frame clones, with some not included. The sample gives roughly 50,000 clones, around four fifths of which show up once; around 13% is in the top ten. The sample comprised peripheral blood. All receptors come from a human donor in a cohort sampled during active COVID-19. Each CDR3 is given with its conserved first and last residue. A D gene is named only where the DNA matches it firmly. Expanded clones get a size class; other rows say once, few or many, or leave the size out.

TRBD1,once,TRBJ2-4,TRBV4-3,TGCGCCAGCAGCCAAATCGCCCCCGGGACAGCAGAAAACATTCAGTACTTC,CASSQIAPGTAENIQYF
TRBD1,.,TRBJ2-7,TRBV2,TGTGCCAGCAACCCCCTTACAGGGGGCGGGGACGAGCAGTACTTC,CASNPLTGGGDEQYF
.,.,TRBJ1-2,TRBV7-2,TGTGCCAGCGGAGACACAGGGATGTATGGCTACACCTTC,CASGDTGMYGYTF
TRBD1,few,TRBJ1-2,TRBV7-2,TGTGCCAGCAGCCCGACAGGGGACGACTATGGCTACACCTTC,CASSPTGDDYGYTF
.,.,TRBJ1-2,TRBV7-9,TGTGCCAGCAGCTTAGGGGGGCAGGACTATGGCTACACCTTC,CASSLGGQDYGYTF
TRBD1,few,TRBJ2-1,TRBV11-2,TGTGCCAGCAGCGCAGACAGGGGGCGCTTTCCCGAGCAGTTCTTC,CASSADRGRFPEQFF
TRBD1,.,TRBJ2-7,TRBV18,TGTGCCAGCTCTCCCGGGACAGGGCGAAACGAGCAGTACTTC,CASSPGTGRNEQYF
TRBD1,.,TRBJ1-2,TRBV11-2,TGTGCCAGCAGCTTAGGACCGCAGGGGGTGTGGGGCTATGGCTACACCTTC,CASSLGPQGVWGYGYTF
.,.,TRBJ2-1,TRBV9,TGTGCCAGCAGCGCGAGGGTGGGGGCCCCCTCCTACAATGAGCAGTTCTTC,CASSARVGAPSYNEQFF
.,.,TRBJ2-7,TRBV6-2/TRBV6-3,TGTGCCAGCAGTTCGGTTCAAGAGCAGTACTTC,CASSSVQEQYF
TRBD1,.,TRBJ1-2,TRBV6-5,TGTGCCAGCAGCATACAGGGGAACTATGGCTACACCTTC,CASSIQGNYGYTF
TRBD1,.,TRBJ2-6,TRBV3-1/TRBV3-2,TGTGCCAGCAGCCGGACAGGGGGCTCGTTGGGGGCCAACGTCCTGACTTTC,CASSRTGGSLGANVLTF
TRBD1,.,TRBJ1-2,TRBV3-1/TRBV3-2,TGTGCCAGCAGCCTTGGACAGGGGGCAGGAGGCTACACCTTC,CASSLGQGAGGYTF
.,.,TRBJ1-6,TRBV3-1/TRBV3-2,TGTGCCAGCAGCCAAGAAGATGGTGGACATCAGAGCTCCTATAATTCACCCCTCCACTTT,CASSQEDGGHQSSYNSPLHF
TRBD1,.,TRBJ2-7,TRBV5-1,TGCGCCAGCAGCTTGGAGGGACAGTATCCGTACTTC,CASSLEGQYPYF
.,.,TRBJ1-4,TRBV19,TGTGCCAGTAGTATCCCGCAGGATAATGAAAAACTGTTTTTT,CASSIPQDNEKLFF
TRBD1,.,TRBJ1-1,TRBV5-3,TGTGCCAGAAGCCTCACACCGACAGGGATGAACACTGAAGCTTTCTTT,CARSLTPTGMNTEAFF
.,.,TRBJ1-2,TRBV5-1,TGCGCCAGCAGCTTGGTTACAGGCCTTAACTCCTATGGCTACACCTTC,CASSLVTGLNSYGYTF
.,.,TRBJ1-6,TRBV7-3,TGTGCCAGCAGCTCAGACAGGTTTTCACCCCTCCACTTT,CASSSDRFSPLHF
TRBD1,once,TRBJ1-5,TRBV28,TGTGCCAGCAGTTTAATAGGGGGCGGGGAGCCCCAGCATTTT,CASSLIGGGEPQHF
TRBD1,.,TRBJ1-1,TRBV27,TGTGCCAGCAGTTTTTCCGGGACAGCGAACACTGAAGCTTTCTTT,CASSFSGTANTEAFF
.,.,TRBJ1-5,TRBV2,TGTGCCAGCAGCGAGGCCGGGGGTCAGCCCCAGCATTTT,CASSEAGGQPQHF
.,.,TRBJ1-3,TRBV5-4,TGTGCCAGCAGCTTGGCCGGACTCCACACCATATATTTT,CASSLAGLHTIYF
TRBD1,.,TRBJ2-7,TRBV5-4,TGTGCCAGCAGCCATGACGCGACAGGGGTTGGCGAGCAGTACTTC,CASSHDATGVGEQYF
TRBD2,once,TRBJ2-1,TRBV7-9,TGTGCCAGCAGCTTAGGCCGGGACTACCCCTACAATGAGCAGTTCTTC,CASSLGRDYPYNEQFF
.,.,TRBJ2-7,TRBV25-1,TGTGCCAGCAGTGGTTTTCGCGAGCAGTACTTC,CASSGFREQYF
TRBD1,.,TRBJ1-2,TRBV4-3,TGCGCCAGCAGCCAAGATCCCGGGACAGCTTACTCCTTC,CASSQDPGTAYSF
TRBD1,.,TRBJ2-7,TRBV6-5,TGTGCCAGCAGTTACACCGGGACAGGGGGAAACTACGAGCAGTACTTC,CASSYTGTGGNYEQYF
TRBD1,few,TRBJ2-7,TRBV5-4,TGTGCCAGCAGCCCCCAGGGGGAATCGTACGAGCAGTACTTC,CASSPQGESYEQYF
.,.,TRBJ1-2,TRBV18,TGTGCCAGCTCACTACAGGTACGGAACTATGGCTACACCTTC,CASSLQVRNYGYTF
TRBD1,.,TRBJ1-2,TRBV6-5,TGTGCCAGCATCGGACAGGCCGATTATGGCTACACCTTC,CASIGQADYGYTF
TRBD1,.,TRBJ1-2,TRBV4-3,TGCGCCAGCAGCCAAGCCCCCGGGACAGGGGCCGAGGGCTACACCTTC,CASSQAPGTGAEGYTF
.,.,TRBJ1-1,TRBV25-1,TGTGCCAGCAGTGAAGGCGGTAACACTGAAGCTTTCTTT,CASSEGGNTEAFF
.,.,TRBJ1-2,TRBV7-2,TGTGCCAGCAGATCGCATCAGGGATTTCGTGGCTACACCTTC,CASRSHQGFRGYTF
TRBD1,.,TRBJ1-6,TRBV5-1,TGCGCCAGCAGCCCTAAAATTCTCTGGACAGGGGAAGAGGGCCTAACACCCCTCCACTTT,CASSPKILWTGEEGLTPLHF
TRBD2,.,TRBJ2-2,TRBV24-1,TGTGCCACCAGTGACCGCACTAGCGGGGGGGGAAAGAACACCGGGGAGCTGTTTTTT,CATSDRTSGGGKNTGELFF
.,.,TRBJ1-2,TRBV25-1,TGTGCCAGCAGTGAAGGAGGGGAGCTTGGCTATGGCTACACCTTC,CASSEGGELGYGYTF
.,.,TRBJ1-5,TRBV19,TGTGCCAGTAGTTTTTCAGGGAGGCGGCAGCCCCAGCATTTT,CASSFSGRRQPQHF
.,.,TRBJ1-5,TRBV12-5,TGTGCTAGTGGTTTAAGAGGGCAGTGGAATCAGCCCCAGCATTTT,CASGLRGQWNQPQHF
.,few,TRBJ1-2,TRBV20-1,TGCAGTGCCGAGAACGGACACGGCTACACCTTC,CSAENGHGYTF
.,few,TRBJ2-2,TRBV7-9,TGTGCCAGCAGGGAGGGGCGGTTTGCCGGGGAGCTGTTTTTT,CASREGRFAGELFF
TRBD1,few,TRBJ1-2,TRBV12-3/TRBV12-4,TGTGCCAGCAGTTTTAGGCAGGGGGATGGCTACACCTTC,CASSFRQGDGYTF